The clone carrying this TCR beta chain was counted between two and nine times. This sample is part of a study of T-cell reconstitution after alpha-beta-depleted transplantation in children. Germline lookup yields CDR1 SQVTM and CDR2 ANQGSEA. V was shortened by 3 bases and J by 6 bases, with 14 bases between the two germline ends. The length of the CDR3 is 13 residues. Unique molecular identifiers were incorporated when the TCRbeta library was constructed. One entry per CDR3 protein, called by TCRdb with MiXCR from the PCR reads. The data hold fewer than 400,000 distinct CDR3 sequences, with about 20% observed a single time.

This specimen was PBMCs from the stem cell graft donor, taken from the stem cell graft. This TCR derives from a human donor who donated a stem cell graft to a child with acute myeloid leukemia. The V gene is TRBV29-1, the J gene TRBJ1-2; tentative D call: TRBD1 (6 bases). CDR3 loop: CSVEGRQVDGYTF. In DNA form, the CDR3 reads TGCAGCGTTGAGGGCAGACAGGTTGATGGCTACACCTTC.